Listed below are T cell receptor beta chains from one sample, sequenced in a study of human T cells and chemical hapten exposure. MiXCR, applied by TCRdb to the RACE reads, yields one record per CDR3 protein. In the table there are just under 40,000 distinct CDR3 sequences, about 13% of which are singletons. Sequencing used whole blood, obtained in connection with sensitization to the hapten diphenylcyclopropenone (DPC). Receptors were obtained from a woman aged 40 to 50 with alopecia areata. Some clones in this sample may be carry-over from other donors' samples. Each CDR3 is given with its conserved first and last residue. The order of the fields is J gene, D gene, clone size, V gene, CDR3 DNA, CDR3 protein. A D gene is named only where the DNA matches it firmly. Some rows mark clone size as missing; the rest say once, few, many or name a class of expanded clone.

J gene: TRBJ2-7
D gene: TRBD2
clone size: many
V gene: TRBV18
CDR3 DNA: TGTGCCAGCTCACCTACGACGGGGGGTGACTACGAGCAGTACTTC
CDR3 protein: CASSPTTGGDYEQYF

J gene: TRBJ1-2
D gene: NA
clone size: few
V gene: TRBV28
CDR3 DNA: TGTGCCAGCAGTTTTGACAGTAAGACGGGCTACACCTTC
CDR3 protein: CASSFDSKTGYTF

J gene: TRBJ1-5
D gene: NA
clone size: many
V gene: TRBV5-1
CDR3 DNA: TGCGCCAGCAGCGGAATCACTTCCAGGGTTGGGAGCAATCAGCCCCAGCATTTT
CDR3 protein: CASSGITSRVGSNQPQHF

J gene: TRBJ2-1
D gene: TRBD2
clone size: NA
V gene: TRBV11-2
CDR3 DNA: TGTGCCAGCAGACCGACGGGGGGTTCCTACAATGAGCAGTTCTTC
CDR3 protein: CASRPTGGSYNEQFF

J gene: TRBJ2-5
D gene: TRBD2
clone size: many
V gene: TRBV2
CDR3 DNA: TGTGCCAGCAGTGAGGGGACTAGCGGCCTCGAGACCCAGTACTTC
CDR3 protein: CASSEGTSGLETQYF

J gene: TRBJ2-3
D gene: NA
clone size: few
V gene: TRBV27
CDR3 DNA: TGTGCCAGCAACGAGGGGGTGACAGATACGCAGTATTTT
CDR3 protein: CASNEGVTDTQYF

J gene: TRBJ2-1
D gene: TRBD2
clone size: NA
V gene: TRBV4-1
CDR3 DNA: TGCGCCAGCAGCCCCCTCGTTAGCGGGGTCCGAGTCTTC
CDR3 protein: CASSPLVSGVRVF

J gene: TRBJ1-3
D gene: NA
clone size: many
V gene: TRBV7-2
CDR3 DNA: TGTGCCAGCAGCCTTGACTCAAACACCATATATTTT
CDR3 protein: CASSLDSNTIYF

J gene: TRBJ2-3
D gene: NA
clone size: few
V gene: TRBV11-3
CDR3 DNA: TGTGCCAGCAGCTTAGAAGGGTGGACAGATACGCAGTATTTT
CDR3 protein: CASSLEGWTDTQYF

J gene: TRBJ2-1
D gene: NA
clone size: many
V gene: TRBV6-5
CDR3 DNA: TGTGCCAGCAGTTCCGACAGCTACAATGAGCAGTTCTTC
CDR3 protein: CASSSDSYNEQFF

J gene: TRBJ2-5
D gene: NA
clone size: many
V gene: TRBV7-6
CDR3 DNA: TGTGCCAGCAGCTTAGGTAACCGAGAGACCCAGTACTTC
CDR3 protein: CASSLGNRETQYF

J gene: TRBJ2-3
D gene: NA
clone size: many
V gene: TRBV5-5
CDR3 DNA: TGTGCCAGCAGCCCGGACAGCTGGAGCACAGATACGCAGTATTTT
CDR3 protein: CASSPDSWSTDTQYF

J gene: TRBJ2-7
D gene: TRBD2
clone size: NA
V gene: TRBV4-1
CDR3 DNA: TGCGCCAGCAGCCAAGTGACTAGCGGGTTCTCCTACGAGCAGTACTTC
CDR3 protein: CASSQVTSGFSYEQYF

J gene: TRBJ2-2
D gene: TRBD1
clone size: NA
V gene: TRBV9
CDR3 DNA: TGTGCCAGCAGCCTGACAGGGACCGCGAACACCGGGGAGCTGTTTTTT
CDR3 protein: CASSLTGTANTGELFF

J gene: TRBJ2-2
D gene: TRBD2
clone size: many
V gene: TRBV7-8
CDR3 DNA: TGTGCCAGCAGCCCCAGCGGGGGGATAACCGGGGAGCTGTTTTTT
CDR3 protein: CASSPSGGITGELFF

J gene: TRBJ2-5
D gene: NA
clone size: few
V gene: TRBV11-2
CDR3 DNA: TGTGCCAGCAGCTTAGTCGAGGCCCGGGGGACCCAGTACTTC
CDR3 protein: CASSLVEARGTQYF

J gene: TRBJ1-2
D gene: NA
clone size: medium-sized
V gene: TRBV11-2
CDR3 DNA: TGTGCCAGCAGCCCCACGGGGCGGGGGAATATCTATGGCTACACCTTC
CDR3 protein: CASSPTGRGNIYGYTF

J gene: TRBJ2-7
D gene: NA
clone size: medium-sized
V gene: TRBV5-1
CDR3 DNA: TGCGCCAGCAGCGCACAGACCTACGAGCAGTACTTC
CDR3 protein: CASSAQTYEQYF

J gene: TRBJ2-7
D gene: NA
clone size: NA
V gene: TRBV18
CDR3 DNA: TGTGCCAGCTCACCGGCGACAGCCTACGAGCAGTACTTC
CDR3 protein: CASSPATAYEQYF

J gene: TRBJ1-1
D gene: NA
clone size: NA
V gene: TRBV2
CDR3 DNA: TGTGCCAGCAGTGAAGTTAGTGCTTTCTTT
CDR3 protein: CASSEVSAFF

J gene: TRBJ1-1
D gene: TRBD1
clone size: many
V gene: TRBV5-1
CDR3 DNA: TGCGCCAGCAGCTTTGACGGGACAGGGGTAACTTTCTTT
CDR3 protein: CASSFDGTGVTFF

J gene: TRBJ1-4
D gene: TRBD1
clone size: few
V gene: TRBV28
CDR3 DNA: TGTGCCAGCAGTCCCTCGGACAGGGGCGGTGAAAAACTGTTTTTT
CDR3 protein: CASSPSDRGGEKLFF

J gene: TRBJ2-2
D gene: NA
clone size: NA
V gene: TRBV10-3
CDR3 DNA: TGTGCCATCAGTGAGGGGCTTCTAACCGGGGAGCTGTTTTTT
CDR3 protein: CAISEGLLTGELFF

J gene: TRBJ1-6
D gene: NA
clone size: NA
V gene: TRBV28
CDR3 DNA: TGTGCCAGCAGTTTATTGGTATCTTCCCTCCACTTT
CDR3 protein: CASSLLVSSLHF

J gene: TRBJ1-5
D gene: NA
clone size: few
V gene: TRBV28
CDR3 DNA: TGTGCCAGCAGTTTATATGATCAGCCCCAGCATTTT
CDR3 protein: CASSLYDQPQHF

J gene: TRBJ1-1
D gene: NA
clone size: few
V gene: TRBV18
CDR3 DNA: TGTGCCAGCTCACCTACTGAAGGGGTGAACACTGAAGCTTTCTTT
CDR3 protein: CASSPTEGVNTEAFF

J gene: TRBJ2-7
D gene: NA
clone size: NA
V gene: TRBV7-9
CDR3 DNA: TGTGCCAGCAGCTTAGTGGAAGGTTTTACCTACGAGCAGTACTTC
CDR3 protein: CASSLVEGFTYEQYF

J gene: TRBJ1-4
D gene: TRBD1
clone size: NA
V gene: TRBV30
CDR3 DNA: TGTGCCTGGACGCCCCCCCGGACAGGGAGGCCAACTAATGAAAAACTGTTTTTT
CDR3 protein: CAWTPPRTGRPTNEKLFF

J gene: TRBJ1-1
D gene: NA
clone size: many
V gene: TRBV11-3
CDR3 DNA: TGTGCCAGCAGCCAAGGAAGGGGAGGTGAAGCTTTCTTT
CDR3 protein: CASSQGRGGEAFF

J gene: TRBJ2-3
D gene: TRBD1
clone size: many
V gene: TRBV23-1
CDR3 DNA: TGCGCCAGCAGACCCACCGCTCGGGACAGGCATTCTCGCACAGATACGCAGTATTTT
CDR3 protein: CASRPTARDRHSRTDTQYF

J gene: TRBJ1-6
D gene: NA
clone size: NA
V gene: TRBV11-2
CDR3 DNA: TGTGCCAGCAGCTCCCCGCAACCGGGACACCGATTGTTTTCCCAAGGTTCACCCCTCCACTTT
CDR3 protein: CASSSPQPGHRLFSQGSPLHF

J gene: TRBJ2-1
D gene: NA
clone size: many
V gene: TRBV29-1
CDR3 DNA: TGCAGCCGCTCAGGTGTCAGCTCCTACAATGAGCAGTTCTTC
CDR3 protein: CSRSGVSSYNEQFF

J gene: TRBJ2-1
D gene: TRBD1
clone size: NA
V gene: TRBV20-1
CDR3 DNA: TGCAGTGCTGGGTCCGGGACAGCTAACAATGAGCAGTTCTTC
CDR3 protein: CSAGSGTANNEQFF

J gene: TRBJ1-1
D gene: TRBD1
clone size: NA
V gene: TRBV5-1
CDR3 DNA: TGCGCCAGCAGACTTGACAGGGGCACTGAAGCTTTCTTT
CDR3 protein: CASRLDRGTEAFF

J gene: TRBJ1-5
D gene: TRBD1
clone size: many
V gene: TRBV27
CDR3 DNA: TGTGCCAGCAGTTCCGGGACAGGGTATAGCAATCAGCCCCAGCATTTT
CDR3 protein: CASSSGTGYSNQPQHF

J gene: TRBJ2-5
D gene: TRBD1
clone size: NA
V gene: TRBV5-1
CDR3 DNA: TGCGCCAGTCGACAGGGGGACCAAGAGACCCAGTACTTC
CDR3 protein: CASRQGDQETQYF

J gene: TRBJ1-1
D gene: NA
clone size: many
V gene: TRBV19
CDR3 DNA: TGTGCCAGTAGACAAAGGGAGTTGAACACTGAAGCTTTCTTT
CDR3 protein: CASRQRELNTEAFF

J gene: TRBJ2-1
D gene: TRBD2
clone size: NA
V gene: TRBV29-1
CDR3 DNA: TGCAGCGTTGGAGGAGTCCCGGGACTAGCGGGAGGCAATGAGCAGTTCTTC
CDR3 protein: CSVGGVPGLAGGNEQFF

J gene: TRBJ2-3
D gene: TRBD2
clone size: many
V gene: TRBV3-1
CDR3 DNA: TGTGCCAGCATAGCGGGAGGAAGGACAGATACGCAGTATTTT
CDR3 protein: CASIAGGRTDTQYF

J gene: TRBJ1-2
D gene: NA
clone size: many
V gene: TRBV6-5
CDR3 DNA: TGTGCCAGCAGTTACGGTCAGGGGTTTGGCTACACCTTC
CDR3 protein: CASSYGQGFGYTF

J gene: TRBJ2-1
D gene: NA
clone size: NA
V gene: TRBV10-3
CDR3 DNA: TGTGCCACTCGCTTGTACAATGAGCAGTTCTTC
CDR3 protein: CATRLYNEQFF

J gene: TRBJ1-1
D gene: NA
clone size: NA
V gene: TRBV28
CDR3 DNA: TGTGCCAGCAGTTTAGAACAGGAAGCTTTCTTT
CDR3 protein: CASSLEQEAFF

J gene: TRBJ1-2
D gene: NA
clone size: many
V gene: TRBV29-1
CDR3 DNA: TGCAGCGTTGAGGAAGGGAAGGCCTATGGCTACACCTTC
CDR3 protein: CSVEEGKAYGYTF

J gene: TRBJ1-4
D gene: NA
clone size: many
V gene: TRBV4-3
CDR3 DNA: TGCGCCAGCAGCTTACAACAGAGGTCGAATGAAAAACTGTTTTTT
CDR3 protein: CASSLQQRSNEKLFF

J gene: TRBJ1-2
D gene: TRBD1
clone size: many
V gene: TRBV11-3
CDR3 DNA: TGTGCCAGCAGCTTCGGACAGGGTCTTGGCTACACCTTC
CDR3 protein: CASSFGQGLGYTF